The 19 T cell receptor beta chains listed next were all sequenced from one sample in a study of T cell responses to AZD1222 COVID-19 vaccine. This table comes from immunoSEQ multiplex PCR, and its TCRdb copy is limited to in-frame clones, with some not included. The sample holds some 200,000 clones; about 95% are singletons and the top ten take 1.7%. The input for sequencing was peripheral blood, taken 28 days after the second dose of the MenACWY control vaccine. The receptors were gathered from an adult who received the MenACWY meningococcal vaccine as a control.

The chain employs TRBV27 and TRBJ2-7; 9 bases map to TRBD1. Trimming took 8 bases from V and 3 from J; bases not matched to a gene: 8. Germline V gives CDR1 MNHEY, CDR2 SMNVEV (reference sequence). CDR3 length: 14 amino acids. This CDR3 is CASGAGTGSYEQYF. In DNA, the CDR3 is TGTGCCAGCGGCGCCGGGACAGGGAGCTACGAGCAGTACTTC.

The chain carries TRBV19 and TRBJ2-7; tentatively, D is TRBD1 (6 bases). The V gene lost 9 bases and the J gene lost 1 base, with 19 bases spanning the gap. CDR1 is LNHDA and CDR2 is SQIVND in the germline V gene (reference sequence). The CDR3 contains 15 residues. CDR3 nucleotide sequence: TGTGCCAGCCGTAGAGGGGGTGTAGGGTCCTACGAGCAGTACTTC. Translation: CASRRGGVGSYEQYF. The whole variable domain, remainder taken from reference TRBV19 and TRBJ2-7, is DGGITQSPKYLFRKEGQNVTLSCEQNLNHDAMYWYRQDPGQGLRLIYYSQIVNDFQKGDIAEGYSVSREKKESFPLTVTSAQKNPTAFYLCASRRGGVGSYEQYFGPGTRLTVT.

The chain is built from TRBV5-4 and TRBJ2-6; 9 nucleotides agree with TRBD1. The trim removed 9 bases at V and 0 bases at J, leaving 4 bases unmatched. CDR3 length: 15 amino acids. Germline V CDR1 and CDR2: SGHNT, YYREEE (reference sequence). The CDR3 loop reads CATSTGGSGANVLTF. For the CDR3, the DNA is TGTGCCACTTCGACAGGGGGCTCTGGGGCCAACGTCCTGACTTTC.

This chain links TRBV11-3 with TRBJ2-3, with D tentatively TRBD2 (6 bases). The CDR3 has 15 amino acids. V was clipped by 5 bases and J by 2 bases, with 14 bases between them. Per germline, CDR1 SGHNT and CDR2 YENEEA. CDR3 sequence: CASSPGGPDTDTQYF. CDR3 nucleotides: TGTGCCAGCAGCCCCGGGGGTCCGGACACAGATACGCAGTATTTT.

V usage is TRBV28 and J usage is TRBJ2-7, with 8 bases identical to TRBD1. Germline CDR1 is MDHEN and CDR2 is SYDVKM. Germline trimming cut 4 bases from V and 5 bases from J; bases unmatched to any gene: 4. The CDR3 sequence is 13 residues long. CDR3 coding DNA: TGTGCCAGCAGTTCCCAGGGGGCCCACGAGCAGTACTTC. Encoded protein: CASSSQGAHEQYF.

The J gene is TRBJ2-5, the V gene TRBV4-3; perhaps TRBD2 as D (5 bases). V was pared by 3 bases and J by 1 base, with 15 bases between. The CDR3 runs 16 residues. Germline-derived CDR1 and CDR2 are LGHNA and YSLEER. The CDR3 sequence is CASSQGAFPVQETQYF. In DNA, the CDR3 is TGCGCCAGCAGCCAGGGAGCGTTCCCAGTCCAAGAGACCCAGTACTTC.

This chain joins TRBV7-2 and TRBJ2-5; TRBD2 matches at 8 bases. CDR3 length: 15 residues. The V gene's germline CDR1 is SGHTA and CDR2 FQGNSA. The ends lost 1 base at V and 4 bases at J; junction bases unmatched: 5. CDR3 nucleotides: TGTGCCAGCAGCTTAGGAGCGGGGGCTGGAGAGACCCAGTACTTC. Translated: CASSLGAGAGETQYF.

J is TRBJ1-1 and V is TRBV5-4; D is ambiguous. CDR1 SGHNT and CDR2 YYREEE come from the germline V gene (reference sequence). This CDR3 has 13 residues. V lost 4 bases and J 0 bases, leaving 7 bases between the germline ends. CDR3 bases: TGTGCCAGCAGCGCACAATTGAACACTGAAGCTTTCTTT. Its translation: CASSAQLNTEAFF.

This sequence joins TRBV6-5 and TRBJ1-4; the D is unclear. The V and J ends lost 6 bases and 5 bases respectively, with 7 bases between them. This CDR3 comprises 12 residues. Germline-derived CDR1 and CDR2 are MNHEY and SVGAGI. The CDR3 sequence: CASRAENEKLFF. The CDR3 DNA is TGTGCCAGCAGGGCCGAAAATGAAAAACTGTTTTTT.

CDR3 sequence: CASSLQARGYEQYF. Here the CDR3 DNA reads TGTGCCAGCAGCTTACAGGCTCGAGGGTACGAGCAGTACTTC. The rearrangement joins TRBV7-9 to TRBJ2-7, with D possibly being TRBD2 (5 bases). The CDR3 runs to 14 residues. The V end was cut by 2 bases, the J end by 4 bases, with 12 bases between. Germline values: CDR1 SEHNR, CDR2 FQNEAQ (reference sequence). Drawing the rest from reference TRBV7-9 and TRBJ2-7, the complete variable domain is DTGVSQNPRHKITKRGQNVTFRCDPISEHNRLYWYRQTLGQGPEFLTYFQNEAQLEKSRLLSDRFSAERPKGSFSTLEIQRTEQGDSAMYLCASSLQARGYEQYFGPGTRLTVT.

The chain recombines TRBV28 with TRBJ2-2, with D possibly matching TRBD1 (6 bases). The V gene lost 2 bases and the J gene lost 1 base, with 11 bases spanning the gap. Germline V CDR1 and CDR2: MDHEN, SYDVKM. CDR3 length equals 16 residues. As DNA, the CDR3 is TGTGCCAGCAGTTTAGCCGGGACACTGAACACCGGGGAGCTGTTTTTT. This sequence encodes CASSLAGTLNTGELFF.

A single count supports this clone. The genes are TRBV24-1 and TRBJ1-5; D uncertain. Germline V CDR1 and CDR2: KGHDR, SFDVKD. The CDR3 consists of 13 residues. Trimming left V 4 bases short and J 4 bases short, with 7 bases between. The CDR3 loop is CATSEHTNQPQHF. The CDR3 DNA is TGTGCCACCAGTGAGCACACAAATCAGCCCCAGCATTTT.

The chain links TRBV28 to TRBJ2-7, with D hard to call. This CDR3 spans 11 amino acids. Germline V gene sequence: CDR1 MDHEN, CDR2 SYDVKM. V gave up 4 bases and J gave up 3 bases, with 4 bases separating them. DNA for the CDR3: TGTGCCAGCAGTTCGATCTACGAGCAGTACTTC. Translation gives CASSSIYEQYF.

This chain uses TRBV19 with TRBJ2-7; D is perhaps TRBD2 (6 bases). V was trimmed by 3 bases and J by 1 base, leaving 10 bases between them. The CDR3 covers 14 residues. Per the germline V gene, CDR1 is LNHDA and CDR2 is SQIVND (reference sequence). The CDR3 DNA follows: TGTGCCAGTAGTATGCTAGCGAGTTCCTACGAGCAGTACTTC. It translates to CASSMLASSYEQYF.

V and J are TRBV3-1 (or the pseudogene TRBV3-2) and TRBJ1-6; D call uncertain. Germline V lookup: CDR1 LGHDT, CDR2 YNNKEL (reference sequence). The CDR3 spans 16 residues. Trimming took 4 bases from V and 0 from J, leaving 10 bases between them. This CDR3 reads CASSPKASSYNSPLHF. CDR3 nucleotide sequence: TGTGCCAGCAGCCCCAAGGCGAGCTCCTATAATTCACCCCTCCACTTT.

The CDR3 here is CASSLSLAGGETQYF. The CDR3 DNA sequence: TGTGCCAGCAGCCTGAGTCTAGCGGGGGGCGAGACCCAGTACTTC. The rearrangement uses TRBV7-9 and TRBJ2-5; TRBD2 aligns across 11 bases. J lost 5 bases, V lost 5 bases, and 7 bases had no gene match. CDR1 and CDR2 from the germline V gene are SEHNR and FQNEAQ (reference sequence). This CDR3 comprises 15 residues.

This rearrangement joins TRBV19 to TRBJ2-2; D unresolved. Germline V gene data show CDR1 as LNHDA and CDR2 as SQIVND (reference sequence). Trimming cost V 2 bases and J 0 bases, with 4 bases left between them. This CDR3 contains 14 residues. The CDR3: CASSIIPNTGELFF. CDR3 nucleotide sequence: TGTGCCAGTAGTATAATCCCGAACACCGGGGAGCTGTTTTTT. The entire variable domain, with the rest obtained from reference TRBV19 and TRBJ2-2, is as follows: DGGITQSPKYLFRKEGQNVTLSCEQNLNHDAMYWYRQDPGQGLRLIYYSQIVNDFQKGDIAEGYSVSREKKESFPLTVTSAQKNPTAFYLCASSIIPNTGELFFGEGSRLTVL.

CDR3 nucleotide sequence: TGTGCCAGCAGCAAGGCCTACGAGCAGTACTTC. Translating gives CASSKAYEQYF. The rearrangement links TRBV4-2 to TRBJ2-7; D not resolved. V gave up 5 bases and J gave up 2 bases, with 4 bases separating them. Germline V CDR1 and CDR2: LGHNA, YNFKEQ. The CDR3 loop spans 11 amino acids.

The rearrangement uses TRBV28 and TRBJ2-7; 13 nucleotides agree with TRBD2. With 5 bases clipped from V and 2 bases from J, the junction kept 3 bases outside the gene matches. The CDR3 runs to 15 residues. Germline CDR1 and CDR2: MDHEN and SYDVKM. DNA for the CDR3: TGTGCCAGCAGTCAGACTAGCGGGAGGCCCTACGAGCAGTACTTC. The encoded protein is CASSQTSGRPYEQYF.